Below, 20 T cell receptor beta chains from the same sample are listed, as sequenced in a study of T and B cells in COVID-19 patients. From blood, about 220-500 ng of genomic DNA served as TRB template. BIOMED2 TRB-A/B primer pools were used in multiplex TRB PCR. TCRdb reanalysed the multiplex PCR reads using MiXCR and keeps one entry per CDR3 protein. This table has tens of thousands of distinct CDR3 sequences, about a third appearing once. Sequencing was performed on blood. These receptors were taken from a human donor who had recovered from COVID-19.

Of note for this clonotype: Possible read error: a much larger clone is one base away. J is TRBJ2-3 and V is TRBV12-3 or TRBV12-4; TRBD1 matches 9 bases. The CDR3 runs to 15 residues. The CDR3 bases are TGTTCCAGCAGCGATACAGGGGGCCGCACAGATACGCAGTATTTT. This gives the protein CSSSDTGGRTDTQYF.

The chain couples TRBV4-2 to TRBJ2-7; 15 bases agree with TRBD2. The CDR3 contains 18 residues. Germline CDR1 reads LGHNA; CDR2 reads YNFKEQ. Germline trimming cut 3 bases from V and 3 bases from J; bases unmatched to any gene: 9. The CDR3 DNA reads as TGTGCCAGCAGCCACCGGACTAGCGGGGGGGCCACACTCTACGAGCAGTACTTC. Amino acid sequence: CASSHRTSGGATLYEQYF.

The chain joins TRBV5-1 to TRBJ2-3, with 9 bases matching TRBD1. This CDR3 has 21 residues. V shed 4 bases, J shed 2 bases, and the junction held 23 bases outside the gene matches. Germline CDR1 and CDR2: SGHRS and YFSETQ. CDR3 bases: TGCGCCAGCAGCACAAACCCGATACGTAGAAAGGACAGGGGCCACACAGATACGCAGTATTTT. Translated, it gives CASSTNPIRRKDRGHTDTQYF. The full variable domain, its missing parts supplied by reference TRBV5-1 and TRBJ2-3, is KAGVTQTPRYLIKTRGQQVTLSCSPISGHRSVSWYQQTPGQGLQFLFEYFSETQRNKGNFPGRFSGRQFSNSRSEMNVSTLELGDSALYLCASSTNPIRRKDRGHTDTQYFGPGTRLTVL.

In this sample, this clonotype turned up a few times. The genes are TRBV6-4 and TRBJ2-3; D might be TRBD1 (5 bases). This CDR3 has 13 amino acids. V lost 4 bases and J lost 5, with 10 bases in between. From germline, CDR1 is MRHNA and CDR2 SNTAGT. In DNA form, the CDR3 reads TGTGCCAGCAGTGGACAAAGGGGAGATACGCAGTATTTT. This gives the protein CASSGQRGDTQYF.

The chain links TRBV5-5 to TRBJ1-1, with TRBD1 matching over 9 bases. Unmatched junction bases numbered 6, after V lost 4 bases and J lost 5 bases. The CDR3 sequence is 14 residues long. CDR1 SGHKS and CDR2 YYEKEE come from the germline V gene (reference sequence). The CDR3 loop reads CASSTYRGRTEAFF. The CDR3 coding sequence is TGTGCCAGCAGCACTTACAGGGGGCGAACTGAAGCTTTCTTT.

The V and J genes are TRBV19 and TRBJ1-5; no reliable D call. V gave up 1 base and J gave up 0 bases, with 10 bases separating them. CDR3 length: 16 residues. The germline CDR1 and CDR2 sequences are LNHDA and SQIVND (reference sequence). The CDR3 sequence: CASSIVTGYSNQPQHF. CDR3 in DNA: TGTGCCAGTAGTATAGTAACCGGGTATAGCAATCAGCCCCAGCATTTT.

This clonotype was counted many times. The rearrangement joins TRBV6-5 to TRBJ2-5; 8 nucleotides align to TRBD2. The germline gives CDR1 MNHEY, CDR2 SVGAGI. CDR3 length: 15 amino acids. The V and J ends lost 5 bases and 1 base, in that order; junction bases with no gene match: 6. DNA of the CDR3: TGTGCCAGCAGTCGAGCGGGGGTGCTCCAAGAGACCCAGTACTTC. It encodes CASSRAGVLQETQYF.

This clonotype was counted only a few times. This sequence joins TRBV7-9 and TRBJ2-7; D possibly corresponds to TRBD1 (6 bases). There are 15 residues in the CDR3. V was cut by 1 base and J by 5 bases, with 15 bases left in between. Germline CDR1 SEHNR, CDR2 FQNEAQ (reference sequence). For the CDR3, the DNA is TGTGCCAGCAGCTTAGTTGGGTCAGGGGCGCACGAGCAGTACTTC. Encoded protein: CASSLVGSGAHEQYF.

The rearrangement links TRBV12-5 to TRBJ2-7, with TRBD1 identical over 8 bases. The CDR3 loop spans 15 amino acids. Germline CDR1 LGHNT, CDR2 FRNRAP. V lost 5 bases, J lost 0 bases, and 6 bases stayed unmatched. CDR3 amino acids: CASGQSGGISYEQYF. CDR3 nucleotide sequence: TGTGCTAGTGGTCAGTCAGGGGGCATCTCCTACGAGCAGTACTTC.

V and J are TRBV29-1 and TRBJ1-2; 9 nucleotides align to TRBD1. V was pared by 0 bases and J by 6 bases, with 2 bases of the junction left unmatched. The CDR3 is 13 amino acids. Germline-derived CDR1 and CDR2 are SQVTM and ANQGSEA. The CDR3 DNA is TGCAGCGTTGAAGATCGACAGGGGGATGGCTACACCTTC. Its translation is CSVEDRQGDGYTF.

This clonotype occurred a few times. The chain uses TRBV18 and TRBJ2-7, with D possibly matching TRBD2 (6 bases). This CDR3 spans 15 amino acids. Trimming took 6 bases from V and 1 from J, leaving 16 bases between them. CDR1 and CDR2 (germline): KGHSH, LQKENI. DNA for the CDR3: TGTGCCAGCTCTGTAGGCGCGGGGTCGTCCTACGAGCAGTACTTC. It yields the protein CASSVGAGSSYEQYF.

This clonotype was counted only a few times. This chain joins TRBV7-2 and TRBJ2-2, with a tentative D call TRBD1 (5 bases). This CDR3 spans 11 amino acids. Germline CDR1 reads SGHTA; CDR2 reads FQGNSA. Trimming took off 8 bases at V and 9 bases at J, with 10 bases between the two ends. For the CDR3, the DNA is TGTGCCAGCGGGGCAGGCCGGGAGCTGTTTTTT. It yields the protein CASGAGRELFF.

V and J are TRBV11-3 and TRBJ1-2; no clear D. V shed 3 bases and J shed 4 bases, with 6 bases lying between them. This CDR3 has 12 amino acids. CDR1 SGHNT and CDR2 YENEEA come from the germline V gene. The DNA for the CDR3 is TGTGCCAGCAGCTTGGGAGTCTATGGCTACACCTTC. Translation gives CASSLGVYGYTF.

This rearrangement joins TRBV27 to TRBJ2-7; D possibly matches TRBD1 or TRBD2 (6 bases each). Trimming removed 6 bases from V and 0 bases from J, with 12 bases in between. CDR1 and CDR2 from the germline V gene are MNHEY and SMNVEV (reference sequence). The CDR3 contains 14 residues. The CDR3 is CASSRGRSSYEQYF. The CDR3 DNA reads TGTGCCAGCAGCCGGGGGCGGAGCTCCTACGAGCAGTACTTC.

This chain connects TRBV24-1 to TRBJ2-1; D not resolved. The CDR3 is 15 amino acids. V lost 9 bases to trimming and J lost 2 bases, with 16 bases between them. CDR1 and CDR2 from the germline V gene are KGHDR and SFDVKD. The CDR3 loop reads CATGERRVTYNEQFF. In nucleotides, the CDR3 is TGTGCCACCGGGGAAAGACGCGTGACCTACAATGAGCAGTTCTTC.

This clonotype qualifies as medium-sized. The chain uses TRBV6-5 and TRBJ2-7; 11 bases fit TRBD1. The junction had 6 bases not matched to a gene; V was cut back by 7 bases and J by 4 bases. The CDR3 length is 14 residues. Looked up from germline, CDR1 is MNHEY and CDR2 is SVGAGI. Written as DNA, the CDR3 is TGTGCCAGCACCACGGGGACAGGGGGATACGAGCAGTACTTC. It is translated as CASTTGTGGYEQYF.

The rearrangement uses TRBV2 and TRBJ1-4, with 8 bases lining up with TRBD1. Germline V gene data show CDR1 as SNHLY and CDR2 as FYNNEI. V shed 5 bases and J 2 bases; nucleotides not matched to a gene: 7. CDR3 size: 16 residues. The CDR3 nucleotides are TGTGCCAGCAGTATCGCAGGGGGCGCGACTAATGAAAAACTGTTTTTT. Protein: CASSIAGGATNEKLFF.

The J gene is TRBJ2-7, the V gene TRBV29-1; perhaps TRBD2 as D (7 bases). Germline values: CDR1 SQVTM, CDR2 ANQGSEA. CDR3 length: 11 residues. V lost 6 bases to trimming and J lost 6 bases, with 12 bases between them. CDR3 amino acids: CSVGGGSEQYF. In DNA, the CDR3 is TGCAGCGTGGGGGGGGGCTCCGAGCAGTACTTC.

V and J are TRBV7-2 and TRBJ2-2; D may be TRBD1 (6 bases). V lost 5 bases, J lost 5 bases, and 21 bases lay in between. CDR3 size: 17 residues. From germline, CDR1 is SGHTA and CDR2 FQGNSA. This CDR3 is CASSPEPAGVVTGELFF. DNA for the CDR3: TGTGCCAGCAGCCCCGAGCCCGCAGGGGTGGTAACCGGGGAGCTGTTTTTT.

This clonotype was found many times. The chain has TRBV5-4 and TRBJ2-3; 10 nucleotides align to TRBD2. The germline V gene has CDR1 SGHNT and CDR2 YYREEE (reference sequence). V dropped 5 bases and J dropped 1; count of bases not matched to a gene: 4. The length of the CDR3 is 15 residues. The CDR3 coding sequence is TGTGCCAGCAGTCCCAGCGGGGGGGGCACAGATACGCAGTATTTT. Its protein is CASSPSGGGTDTQYF.